This T cell receptor beta chain derives from a study of shared clonotypes between healthy human individuals. Overall study results and limits: All-four-donor shared clonotypes had higher generation probabilities than non-shared clonotypes did.

Looked up from germline, CDR1 is WNHNN and CDR2 is SYGVQD (reference sequence). V was cut by 4 bases and J by 3 bases, with 7 bases left in between. The CDR3 is 12 amino acids. TCRdb's table, derived via immunoSEQ multiplex PCR, lists solely in-frame clones and lacks some. The repertoire consists of a few hundred thousand clones, with approximately 96% occurring once and the leading ten covering 0.32%. A note on this clone: Its matching antigen is unknown.

The sample was memory CD8+ T cells sorted from blood. This sample's subset: CD45RO+ cells pooled with CCR7-negative TemRA cells. The TCR originated in a man aged 30 to 39 in good health. This chain links TRBV10-1 with TRBJ2-7; D is ambiguous. The CDR3 DNA reads as TGCGCCAGCAGTGGAGTCCACTACGAGCAGTACTTC. As protein: CASSGVHYEQYF.